The 15 T cell receptor beta chains listed next were all sequenced from one sample in a study of cytomegalovirus exposure and HLA in healthy donors. The study ran its PCR with 60 Vbeta and 13 Jbeta primers. TCRdb's copy holds only in-frame clones and misses some; the assay was immunoSEQ multiplex PCR. Of some 200,000 clones listed, roughly 80% are singletons. The sample comprised PBMCs. Receptors originate from a girl aged 2 to 9 in good health and CMV-seronegative.

The V gene is TRBV9, the J gene TRBJ1-5, with TRBD1 as a possible D gene (5 bases). CDR1 is SGDLS and CDR2 is YYNGEE in the germline V gene. CDR3 length: 15 amino acids. Trimming took off 4 bases at V and 3 bases at J, with 14 bases between the two ends. CDR3 DNA: TGTGCCAGCAGCCGGGGGGGGAATTCCAATCAGCCCCAGCATTTT. It encodes CASSRGGNSNQPQHF.

The rearrangement joins TRBV27 to TRBJ2-7; TRBD2 matches at 11 bases. Germline CDR1 is MNHEY and CDR2 is SMNVEV (reference sequence). The trim removed 5 bases at V and 4 bases at J, leaving 10 bases unmatched. The CDR3 is made up of 16 amino acids. The CDR3 here is CASSRSSTSGIYEQYF. The CDR3 DNA reads as TGTGCCAGCAGTCGATCGTCGACTAGCGGGATTTACGAGCAGTACTTC.

The rearrangement links TRBV27 to TRBJ2-7, with TRBD1 matching over 10 bases. Trimming removed 6 bases from V and 3 bases from J; junction bases left unmatched: 5. CDR3 length: 14 amino acids. Germline lookup yields CDR1 MNHEY and CDR2 SMNVEV (reference sequence). Here the CDR3 reads CASSTGTGDYEQYF. CDR3 in DNA: TGTGCCAGCAGCACGGGGACAGGGGACTACGAGCAGTACTTC.

This clone was seen only once. V is TRBV6-1 and J is TRBJ2-3; D is unresolved. V lost 4 bases to trimming and J lost 1 base, with 6 bases between them. In germline, CDR1 is MNHNS, CDR2 SASEGT. This CDR3 has 13 residues. CDR3 protein: CASSAQGTDTQYF. The CDR3 nucleotides are TGTGCCAGCAGTGCTCAGGGCACAGATACGCAGTATTTT.

The rearrangement joins TRBV5-4 to TRBJ2-5; 10 nucleotides line up with TRBD1. This CDR3 has 15 residues. J was trimmed by 4 bases and V by 5 bases; bases with no gene match: 8. The germline V gene has CDR1 SGHNT and CDR2 YYREEE (reference sequence). The CDR3 DNA reads TGTGCCAGCAGATCCGGGACAGGGGTTATAGAGACCCAGTACTTC. It encodes CASRSGTGVIETQYF.

The J gene is TRBJ2-3, the V gene TRBV19; D not resolved. Between the trimmed V and J ends, which lost 3 bases and 2 bases, there was a span of 6 bases. Germline CDR1 reads LNHDA; CDR2 reads SQIVND (reference sequence). The CDR3 is 13 amino acids. The CDR3 coding sequence is TGTGCCAGTAGTATGAGGCACACAGATACGCAGTATTTT. It is translated as CASSMRHTDTQYF.

V is TRBV7-3 and J is TRBJ2-1; 10 bases align to TRBD1. V shed 5 bases, J shed 1 base, and the junction held 11 bases outside the gene matches. This CDR3 comprises 18 residues. Germline CDR1 SGHTA, CDR2 FQGTGA. CDR3 coding DNA: TGTGCCAGCAGCATGACAGGGGGCGTTTTGGGGTCCTACAATGAGCAGTTCTTC. It translates to CASSMTGGVLGSYNEQFF. The full variable domain, its missing parts supplied by reference TRBV7-3 and TRBJ2-1, is GAGVSQTPSNKVTEKGKYVELRCDPISGHTALYWYRQSLGQGPEFLIYFQGTGAADDSGLPNDRFFAVRPEGSVSTLKIQRTERGDSAVYLCASSMTGGVLGSYNEQFFGPGTRLTVL.

The chain couples TRBV19 to TRBJ1-2; D is unresolved. The germline V and J ends were trimmed by 5 bases and 8 bases, with 18 bases remaining between them. The germline V gene encodes CDR1 LNHDA and CDR2 SQIVND (reference sequence). CDR3 length: 14 amino acids. CDR3 sequence: CASSVPGGVFGYTF. In DNA form, the CDR3 reads TGTGCCAGTAGTGTCCCCGGCGGCGTCTTCGGCTACACCTTC.

The gene calls are TRBV27 and TRBJ2-1, with 11 bases lining up with TRBD2. There are 16 residues in the CDR3. The V gene end was trimmed by 6 bases and the J gene end by 6 bases; junction bases not matched to a gene: 10. Germline-derived CDR1 and CDR2 are MNHEY and SMNVEV (reference sequence). The CDR3 sequence is CASRYHSGGAGNEQFF. For the CDR3, the DNA is TGTGCCAGCAGGTACCATAGCGGGGGGGCCGGCAATGAGCAGTTCTTC.

The rearrangement links TRBV30 to TRBJ1-4, with 7 bases fitting TRBD1. V lost 7 bases and J lost 7; bases outside the gene matches: 9. The germline V gene encodes CDR1 GTSNPN and CDR2 SVGIG (reference sequence). This CDR3 comprises 13 residues. The CDR3 sequence is CAYTGAGSEKLFF. CDR3 in DNA: TGTGCCTACACAGGGGCAGGGAGTGAAAAACTGTTTTTT.

This clone has just one count. The chain employs TRBV27 and TRBJ2-1; TRBD2 matches 14 bases. The CDR3 totals 19 residues. CDR1 MNHEY and CDR2 SMNVEV come from the germline V gene (reference sequence). The ends lost 5 bases at V and 5 bases at J; junction bases unmatched: 14. The CDR3 protein is CASSNSGTSGSRLDNEQFF. The CDR3 region has the DNA TGTGCCAGCAGTAACTCCGGGACTAGCGGGAGTCGGCTTGACAATGAGCAGTTCTTC.

This chain connects TRBV19 to TRBJ1-1; the match to TRBD1 covers 8 bases. The junction had 5 bases not matched to a gene; V was cut back by 3 bases and J by 2 bases. Germline values: CDR1 LNHDA, CDR2 SQIVND (reference sequence). CDR3 length equals 15 residues. CDR3 sequence: CASSIGTGLNTEAFF. The CDR3 nucleotides are TGTGCCAGTAGTATCGGGACAGGTCTTAACACTGAAGCTTTCTTT.

The rearrangement links TRBV7-2 to TRBJ1-1; D gene ambiguous. This CDR3 comprises 14 residues. Trimming shortened V by 5 bases and J by 2 bases, and 12 bases separated the two germline ends. The V gene's germline CDR1 is SGHTA and CDR2 FQGNSA. CDR3 bases: TGTGCCAGCAGCCCTAGGTTGGGTAACACTGAAGCTTTCTTT. Its translation: CASSPRLGNTEAFF.

The chain couples TRBV7-6 to TRBJ2-5; TRBD1 aligns across 12 bases. The CDR3 contains 16 residues. V trimming: 7 bases; J trimming: 4 bases; junction bases outside the gene matches: 10. CDR1 is SGHVS and CDR2 is FNYEAQ in the germline V gene. The CDR3 DNA reads as TGTGCCAGCACCCAAAATGTGGGACAGGGGGCAGAGACCCAGTACTTC. Translating it yields CASTQNVGQGAETQYF.

Only a few counts were recorded for this clone. The chain uses TRBV9 and TRBJ2-1, with TRBD2 matching over 7 bases. Germline V gene sequence: CDR1 SGDLS, CDR2 YYNGEE. The V gene end was trimmed by 4 bases and the J gene end by 3 bases; junction bases not matched to a gene: 4. The CDR3 extends over 14 amino acids. CDR3 loop: CASSPRTSYNEQFF. In DNA, the CDR3 is TGTGCCAGCAGCCCCCGGACTAGCTACAATGAGCAGTTCTTC. Looking up the rest from reference TRBV9 and TRBJ2-1 gives the full variable domain: DSGVTQTPKHLITATGQRVTLRCSPRSGDLSVYWYQQSLDQGLQFLIQYYNGEERAKGNILERFSAQQFPDLHSELNLSSLELGDSALYFCASSPRTSYNEQFFGPGTRLTVL.